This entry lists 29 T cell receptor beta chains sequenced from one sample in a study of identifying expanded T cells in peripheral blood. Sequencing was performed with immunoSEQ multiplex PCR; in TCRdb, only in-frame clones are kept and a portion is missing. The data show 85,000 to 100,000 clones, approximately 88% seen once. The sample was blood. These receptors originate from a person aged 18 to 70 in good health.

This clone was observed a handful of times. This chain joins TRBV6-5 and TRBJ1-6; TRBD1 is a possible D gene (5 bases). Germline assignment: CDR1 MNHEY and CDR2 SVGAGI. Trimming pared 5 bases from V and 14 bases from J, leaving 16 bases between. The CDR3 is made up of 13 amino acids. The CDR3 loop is CASSPTASGALHF. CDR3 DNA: TGTGCCAGCAGTCCGACAGCGAGCGGAGCCCTCCACTTT.

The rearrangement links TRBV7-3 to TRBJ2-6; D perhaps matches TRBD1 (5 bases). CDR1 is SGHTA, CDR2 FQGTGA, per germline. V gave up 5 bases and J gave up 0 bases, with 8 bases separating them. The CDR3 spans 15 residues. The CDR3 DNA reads TGTGCCAGCAGCATTGACAGCTCTGGGGCCAACGTCCTGACTTTC. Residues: CASSIDSSGANVLTF.

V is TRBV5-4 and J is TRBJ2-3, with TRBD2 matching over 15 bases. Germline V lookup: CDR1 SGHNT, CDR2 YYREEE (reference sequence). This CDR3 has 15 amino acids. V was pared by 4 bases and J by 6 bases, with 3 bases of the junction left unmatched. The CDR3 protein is CASSAGTSGGDTQYF. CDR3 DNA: TGTGCCAGCAGCGCCGGGACTAGCGGGGGGGATACGCAGTATTTT.

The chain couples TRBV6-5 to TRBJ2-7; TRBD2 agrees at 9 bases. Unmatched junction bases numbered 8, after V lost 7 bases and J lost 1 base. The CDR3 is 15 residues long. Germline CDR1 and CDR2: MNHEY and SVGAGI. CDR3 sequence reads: CASKVAGVGSYEQYF. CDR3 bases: TGTGCCAGCAAAGTAGCGGGAGTAGGATCCTACGAGCAGTACTTC.

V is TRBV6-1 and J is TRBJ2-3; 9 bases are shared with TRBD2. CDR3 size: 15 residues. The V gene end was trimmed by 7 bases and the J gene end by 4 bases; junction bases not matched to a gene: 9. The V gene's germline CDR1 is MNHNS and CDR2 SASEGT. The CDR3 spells CASMGRAGGPDTQYF. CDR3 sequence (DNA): TGTGCCAGCATGGGTCGGGCGGGAGGGCCAGATACGCAGTATTTT.

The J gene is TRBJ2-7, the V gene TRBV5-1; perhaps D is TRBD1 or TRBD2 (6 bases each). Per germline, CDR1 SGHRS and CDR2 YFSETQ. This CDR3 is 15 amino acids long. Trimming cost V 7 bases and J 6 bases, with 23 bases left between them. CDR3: CASAIEGGRTFEQYF. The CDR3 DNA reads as TGCGCCAGCGCTATCGAGGGGGGACGGACCTTCGAGCAGTACTTC.

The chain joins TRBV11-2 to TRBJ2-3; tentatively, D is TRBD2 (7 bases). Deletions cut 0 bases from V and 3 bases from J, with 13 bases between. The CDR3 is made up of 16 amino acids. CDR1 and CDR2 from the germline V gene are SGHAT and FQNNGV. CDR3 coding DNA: TGTGCCAGCAGCTTAGAGGGGGGGCTTAAGACAGATACGCAGTATTTT. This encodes CASSLEGGLKTDTQYF. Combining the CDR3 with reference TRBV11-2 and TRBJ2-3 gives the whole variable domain EAGVAQSPRYKIIEKRQSVAFWCNPISGHATLYWYQQILGQGPKLLIQFQNNGVVDDSQLPKDRFSAERLKGVDSTLKIQPAKLEDSAVYLCASSLEGGLKTDTQYFGPGTRLTVL.

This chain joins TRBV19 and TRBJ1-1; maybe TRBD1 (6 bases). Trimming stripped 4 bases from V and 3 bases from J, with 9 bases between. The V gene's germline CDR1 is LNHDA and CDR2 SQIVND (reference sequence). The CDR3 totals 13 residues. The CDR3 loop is CASSTTGDTEAFF. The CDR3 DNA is TGTGCCAGTAGTACGACAGGAGACACTGAAGCTTTCTTT.

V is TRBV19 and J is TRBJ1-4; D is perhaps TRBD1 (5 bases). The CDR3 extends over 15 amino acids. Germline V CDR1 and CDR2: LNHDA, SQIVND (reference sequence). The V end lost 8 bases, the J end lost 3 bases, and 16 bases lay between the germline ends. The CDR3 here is CASLNRGHANEKLFF. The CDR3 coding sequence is TGTGCCAGTCTCAACCGTGGACACGCTAATGAAAAACTGTTTTTT.

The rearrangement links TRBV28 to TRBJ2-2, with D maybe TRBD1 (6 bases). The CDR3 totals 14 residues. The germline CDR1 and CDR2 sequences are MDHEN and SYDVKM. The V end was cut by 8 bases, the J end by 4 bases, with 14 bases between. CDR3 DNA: TGTGCCAGCGGGATGGGGGCGACCACCGGGGAGCTGTTTTTT. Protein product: CASGMGATTGELFF.

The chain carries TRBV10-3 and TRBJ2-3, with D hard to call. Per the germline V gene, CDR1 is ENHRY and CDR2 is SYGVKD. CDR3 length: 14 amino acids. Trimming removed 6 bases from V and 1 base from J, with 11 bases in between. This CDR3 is CAIRFSVGTDTQYF. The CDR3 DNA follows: TGTGCCATCAGGTTTTCCGTCGGCACAGATACGCAGTATTTT.

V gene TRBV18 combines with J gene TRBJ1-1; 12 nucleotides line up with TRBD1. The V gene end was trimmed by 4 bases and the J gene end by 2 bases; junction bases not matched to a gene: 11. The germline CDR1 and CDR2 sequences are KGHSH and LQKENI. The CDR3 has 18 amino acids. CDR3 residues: CASSLGDRGLPDNTEAFF. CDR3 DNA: TGTGCCAGCTCACTAGGGGACAGGGGGCTCCCGGACAACACTGAAGCTTTCTTT. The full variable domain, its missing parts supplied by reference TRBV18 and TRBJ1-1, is NAGVMQNPRHLVRRRGQEARLRCSPMKGHSHVYWYRQLPEEGLKFMVYLQKENIIDESGMPKERFSAEFPKEGPSILRIQQVVRGDSAAYFCASSLGDRGLPDNTEAFFGQGTRLTVV.

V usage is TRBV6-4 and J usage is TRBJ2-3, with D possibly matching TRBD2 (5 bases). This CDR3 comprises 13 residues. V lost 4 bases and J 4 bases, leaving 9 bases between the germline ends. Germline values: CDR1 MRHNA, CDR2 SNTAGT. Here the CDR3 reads CASSAREADTQYF. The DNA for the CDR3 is TGTGCCAGCAGTGCGAGGGAAGCAGATACGCAGTATTTT.

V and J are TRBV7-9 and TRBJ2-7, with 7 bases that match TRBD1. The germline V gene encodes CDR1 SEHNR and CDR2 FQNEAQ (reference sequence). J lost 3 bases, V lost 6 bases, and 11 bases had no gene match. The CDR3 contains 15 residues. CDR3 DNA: TGTGCCAGCAGTGCACTCACCGGGACAGTCTACGAGCAGTACTTC. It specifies CASSALTGTVYEQYF.

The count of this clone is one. CDR3 loop: CASMASSTDTQYF. In nucleotides, the CDR3 is TGTGCCAGCATGGCCTCTAGCACAGATACGCAGTATTTT. V gene TRBV28 combines with J gene TRBJ2-3, with no clear D. Germline V gene sequence: CDR1 MDHEN, CDR2 SYDVKM. Trimming cost V 7 bases and J 0 bases, with 8 bases left between them. This CDR3 region has 13 residues.

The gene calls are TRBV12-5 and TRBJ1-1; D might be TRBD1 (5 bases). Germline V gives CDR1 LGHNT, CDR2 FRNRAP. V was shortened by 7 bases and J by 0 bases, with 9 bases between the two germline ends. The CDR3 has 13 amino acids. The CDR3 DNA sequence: TGTGCTAGTGCCGGAGGGGTGAACACTGAAGCTTTCTTT. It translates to CASAGGVNTEAFF.

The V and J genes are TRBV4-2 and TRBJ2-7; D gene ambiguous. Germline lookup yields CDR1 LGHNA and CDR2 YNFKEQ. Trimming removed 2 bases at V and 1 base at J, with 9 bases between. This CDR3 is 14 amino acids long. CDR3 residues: CASSQNENSYEQYF. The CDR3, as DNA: TGTGCCAGCAGCCAAAACGAAAATTCCTACGAGCAGTACTTC.

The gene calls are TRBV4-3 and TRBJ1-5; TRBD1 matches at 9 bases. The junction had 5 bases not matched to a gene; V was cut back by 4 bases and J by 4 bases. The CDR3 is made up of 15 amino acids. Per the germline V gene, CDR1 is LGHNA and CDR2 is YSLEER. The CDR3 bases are TGCGCCAGCAGCCGGACAGGGGACGTAAATCAGCCCCAGCATTTT. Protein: CASSRTGDVNQPQHF.

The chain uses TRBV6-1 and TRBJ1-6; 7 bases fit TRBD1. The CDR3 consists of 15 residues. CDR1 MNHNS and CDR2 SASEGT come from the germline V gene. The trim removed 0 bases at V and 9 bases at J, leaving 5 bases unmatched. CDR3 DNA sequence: TGTGCCAGCAGTGAAGCCGAAGGGGGCGGTTCACCCCTCCACTTT. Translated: CASSEAEGGGSPLHF.

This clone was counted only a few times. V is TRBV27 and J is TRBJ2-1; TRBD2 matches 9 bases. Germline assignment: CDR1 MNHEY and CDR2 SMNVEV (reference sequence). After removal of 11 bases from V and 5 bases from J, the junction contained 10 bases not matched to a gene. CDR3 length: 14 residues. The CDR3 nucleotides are TGTGCCTCCACTAAGGCGGGGGGGCACAATGAGCAGTTCTTC. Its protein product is CASTKAGGHNEQFF.

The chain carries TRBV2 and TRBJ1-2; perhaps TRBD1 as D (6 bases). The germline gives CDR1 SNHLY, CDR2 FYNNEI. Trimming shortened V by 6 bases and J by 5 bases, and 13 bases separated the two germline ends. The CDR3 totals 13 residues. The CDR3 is CASSYTDRYGYTF. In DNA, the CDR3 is TGTGCCAGCAGCTATACTGACAGGTATGGCTACACCTTC.

The CDR3 sequence: CASSFRAGHQGSHTQYF. The CDR3 DNA reads as TGCGCCAGCAGCTTCCGGGCCGGACACCAAGGGTCACATACGCAGTATTTT. V gene TRBV5-1 combines with J gene TRBJ2-3, with D perhaps TRBD1 (5 bases). CDR1 and CDR2 (germline): SGHRS, YFSETQ. V was trimmed by 2 bases and J by 7 bases, leaving 23 bases between them. The CDR3 runs 17 residues. The entire variable domain, with the rest obtained from reference TRBV5-1 and TRBJ2-3, is as follows: KAGVTQTPRYLIKTRGQQVTLSCSPISGHRSVSWYQQTPGQGLQFLFEYFSETQRNKGNFPGRFSGRQFSNSRSEMNVSTLELGDSALYLCASSFRAGHQGSHTQYFGPGTRLTVL.

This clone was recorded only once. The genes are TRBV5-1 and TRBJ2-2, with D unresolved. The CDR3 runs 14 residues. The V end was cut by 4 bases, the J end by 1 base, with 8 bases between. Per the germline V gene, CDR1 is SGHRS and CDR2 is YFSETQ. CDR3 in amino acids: CASSAYGNTGELFF. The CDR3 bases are TGCGCCAGCAGCGCATACGGGAACACCGGGGAGCTGTTTTTT.

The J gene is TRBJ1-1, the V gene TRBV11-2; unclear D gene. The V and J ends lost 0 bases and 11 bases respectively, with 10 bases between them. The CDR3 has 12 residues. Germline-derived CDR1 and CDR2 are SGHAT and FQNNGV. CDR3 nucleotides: TGTGCCAGCAGCTTAGAAGTCGGGGTGGCTTTCTTT. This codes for CASSLEVGVAFF.

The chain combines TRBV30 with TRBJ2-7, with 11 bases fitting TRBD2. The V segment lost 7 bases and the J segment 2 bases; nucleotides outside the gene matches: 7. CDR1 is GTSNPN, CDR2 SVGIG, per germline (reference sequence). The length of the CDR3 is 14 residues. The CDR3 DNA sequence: TGTGCCTTGGTTTCTAGCGGGGGGACCTACGAGCAGTACTTC. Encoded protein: CALVSSGGTYEQYF.

CDR3 sequence reads: CASSLYRGADTQYF. In nucleotides, the CDR3 is TGCGCCAGCAGCCTTTACCGGGGGGCAGATACGCAGTATTTT. The V call is TRBV4-1, the J call TRBJ2-3, with 7 bases fitting TRBD2. The CDR3 consists of 14 residues. Germline CDR1 reads MGHRA; CDR2 reads YSYEKL. The ends lost 4 bases at V and 4 bases at J; junction bases unmatched: 5.

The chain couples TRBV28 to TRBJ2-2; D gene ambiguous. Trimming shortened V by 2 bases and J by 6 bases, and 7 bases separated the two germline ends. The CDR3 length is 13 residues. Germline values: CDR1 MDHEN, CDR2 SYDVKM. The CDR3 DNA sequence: TGTGCCAGCAGTTTAACCGGTGCCGGGGAGCTGTTTTTT. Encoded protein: CASSLTGAGELFF.

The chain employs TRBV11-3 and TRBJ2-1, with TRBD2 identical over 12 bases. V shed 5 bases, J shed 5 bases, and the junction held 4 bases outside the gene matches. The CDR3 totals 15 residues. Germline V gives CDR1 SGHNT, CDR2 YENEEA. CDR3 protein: CASSPRLAGDNEQFF. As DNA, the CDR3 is TGTGCCAGCAGCCCAAGACTAGCGGGGGACAATGAGCAGTTCTTC.

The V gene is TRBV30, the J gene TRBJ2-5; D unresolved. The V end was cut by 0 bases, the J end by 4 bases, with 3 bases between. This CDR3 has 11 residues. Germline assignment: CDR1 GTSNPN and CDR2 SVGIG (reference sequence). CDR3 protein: CAWSVRETQYF. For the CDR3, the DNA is TGTGCCTGGAGTGTTCGAGAGACCCAGTACTTC.